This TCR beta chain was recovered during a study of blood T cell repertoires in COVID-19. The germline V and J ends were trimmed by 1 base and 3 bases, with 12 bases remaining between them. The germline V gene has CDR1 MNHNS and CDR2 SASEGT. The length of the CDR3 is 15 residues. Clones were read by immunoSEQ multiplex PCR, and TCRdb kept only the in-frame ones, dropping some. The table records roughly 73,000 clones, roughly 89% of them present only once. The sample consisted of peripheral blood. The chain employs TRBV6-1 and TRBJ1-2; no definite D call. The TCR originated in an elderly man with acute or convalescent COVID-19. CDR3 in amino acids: CASSEGHGIDYGYTF. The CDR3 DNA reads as TGTGCCAGCAGTGAAGGGCACGGGATTGACTATGGCTACACCTTC.